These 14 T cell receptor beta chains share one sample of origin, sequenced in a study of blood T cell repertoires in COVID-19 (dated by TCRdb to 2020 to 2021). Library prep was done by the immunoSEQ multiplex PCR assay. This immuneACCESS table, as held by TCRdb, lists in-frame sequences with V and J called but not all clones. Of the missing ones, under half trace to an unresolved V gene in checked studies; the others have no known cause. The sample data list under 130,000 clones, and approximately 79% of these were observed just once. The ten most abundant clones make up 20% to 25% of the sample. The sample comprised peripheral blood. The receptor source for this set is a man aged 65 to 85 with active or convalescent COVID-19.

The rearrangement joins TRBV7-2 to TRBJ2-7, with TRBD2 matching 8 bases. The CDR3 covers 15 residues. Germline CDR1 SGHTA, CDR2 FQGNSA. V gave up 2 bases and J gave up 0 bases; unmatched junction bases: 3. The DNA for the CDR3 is TGTGCCAGCAGCTTACGCGGGAGGACCTCCTACGAGCAGTACTTC. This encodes CASSLRGRTSYEQYF.

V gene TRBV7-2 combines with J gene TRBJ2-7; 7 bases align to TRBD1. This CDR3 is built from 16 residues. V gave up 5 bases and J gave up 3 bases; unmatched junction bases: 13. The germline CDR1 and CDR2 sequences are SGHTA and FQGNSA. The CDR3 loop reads CASSATAGTVLYEQYF. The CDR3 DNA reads TGTGCCAGCAGCGCCACCGCCGGGACAGTTCTCTACGAGCAGTACTTC.

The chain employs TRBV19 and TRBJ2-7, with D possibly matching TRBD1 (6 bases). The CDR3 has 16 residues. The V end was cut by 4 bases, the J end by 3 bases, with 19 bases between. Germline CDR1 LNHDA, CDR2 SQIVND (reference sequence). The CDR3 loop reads CASSSHLRTEVYEQYF. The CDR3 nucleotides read TGTGCCAGTAGTAGTCACCTAAGGACAGAAGTCTACGAGCAGTACTTC.

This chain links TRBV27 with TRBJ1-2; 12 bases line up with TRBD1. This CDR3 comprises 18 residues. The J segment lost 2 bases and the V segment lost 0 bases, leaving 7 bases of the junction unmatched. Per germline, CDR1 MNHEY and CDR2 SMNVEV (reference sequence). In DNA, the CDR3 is TGTGCCAGCAGTTTATCGAAAGGGACAGGGGGCTCAAACTATGGCTACACCTTC. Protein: CASSLSKGTGGSNYGYTF.

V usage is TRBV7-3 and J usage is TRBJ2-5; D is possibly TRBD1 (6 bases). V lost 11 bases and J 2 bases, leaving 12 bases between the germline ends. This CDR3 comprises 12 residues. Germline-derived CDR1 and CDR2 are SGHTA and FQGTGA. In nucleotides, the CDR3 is TGTGCCGGTCCGGGACAACAAGAGACCCAGTACTTC. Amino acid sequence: CAGPGQQETQYF.

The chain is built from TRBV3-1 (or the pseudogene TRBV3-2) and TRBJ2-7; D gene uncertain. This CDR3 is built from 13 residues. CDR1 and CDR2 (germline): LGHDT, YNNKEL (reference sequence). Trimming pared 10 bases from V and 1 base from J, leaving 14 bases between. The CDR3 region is CATSEQPSYEQYF. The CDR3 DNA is TGTGCCACCTCAGAACAGCCTTCCTACGAGCAGTACTTC.

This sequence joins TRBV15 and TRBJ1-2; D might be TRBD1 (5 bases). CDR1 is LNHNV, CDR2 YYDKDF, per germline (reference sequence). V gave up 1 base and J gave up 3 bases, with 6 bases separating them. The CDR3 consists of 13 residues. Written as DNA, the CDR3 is TGTGCCACCAGCAGAGCCAGGGACTATGGCTACACCTTC. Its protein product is CATSRARDYGYTF.

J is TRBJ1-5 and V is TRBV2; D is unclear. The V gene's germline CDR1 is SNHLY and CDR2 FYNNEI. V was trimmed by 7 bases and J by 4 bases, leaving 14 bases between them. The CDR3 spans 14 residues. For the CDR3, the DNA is TGTGCCAGCAATTTAAAGAGGGAAAATCAGCCCCAGCATTTT. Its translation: CASNLKRENQPQHF.

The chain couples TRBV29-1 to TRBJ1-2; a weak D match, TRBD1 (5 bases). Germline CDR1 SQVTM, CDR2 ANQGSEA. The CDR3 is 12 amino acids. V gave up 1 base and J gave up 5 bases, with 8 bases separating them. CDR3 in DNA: TGCAGCGTTGAAGGACAGCTATATGGCTACACCTTC. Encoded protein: CSVEGQLYGYTF.

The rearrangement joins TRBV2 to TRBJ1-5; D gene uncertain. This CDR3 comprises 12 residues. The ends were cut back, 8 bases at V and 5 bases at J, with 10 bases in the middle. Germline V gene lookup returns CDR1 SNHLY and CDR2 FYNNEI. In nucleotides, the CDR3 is TGTGCCAGCCAAGACAATGATCAGCCCCAGCATTTT. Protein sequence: CASQDNDQPQHF.

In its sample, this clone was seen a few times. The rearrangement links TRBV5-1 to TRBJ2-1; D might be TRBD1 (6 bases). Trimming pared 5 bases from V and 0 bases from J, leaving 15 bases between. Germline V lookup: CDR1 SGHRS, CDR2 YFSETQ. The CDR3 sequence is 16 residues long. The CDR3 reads CASSRGGPSSYNEQFF. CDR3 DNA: TGCGCCAGCAGTAGAGGGGGTCCGAGCTCCTACAATGAGCAGTTCTTC.

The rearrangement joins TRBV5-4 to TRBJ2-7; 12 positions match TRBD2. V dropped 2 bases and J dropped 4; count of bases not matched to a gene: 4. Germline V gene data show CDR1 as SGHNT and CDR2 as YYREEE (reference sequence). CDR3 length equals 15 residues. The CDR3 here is CASSLLAGGMYEQYF. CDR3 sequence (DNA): TGTGCCAGCAGCTTACTAGCGGGAGGCATGTACGAGCAGTACTTC. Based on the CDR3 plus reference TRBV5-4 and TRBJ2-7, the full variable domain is ETGVTQSPTHLIKTRGQQVTLRCSSQSGHNTVSWYQQALGQGPQFIFQYYREEENGRGNFPPRFSGLQFPNYSSELNVNALELDDSALYLCASSLLAGGMYEQYFGPGTRLTVT.

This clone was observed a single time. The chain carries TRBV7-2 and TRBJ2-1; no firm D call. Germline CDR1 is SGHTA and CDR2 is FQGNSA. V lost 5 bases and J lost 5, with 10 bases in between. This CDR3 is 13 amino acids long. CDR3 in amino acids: CASSLNRDNEQFF. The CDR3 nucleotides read TGTGCCAGCAGCCTCAACAGAGACAATGAGCAGTTCTTC.

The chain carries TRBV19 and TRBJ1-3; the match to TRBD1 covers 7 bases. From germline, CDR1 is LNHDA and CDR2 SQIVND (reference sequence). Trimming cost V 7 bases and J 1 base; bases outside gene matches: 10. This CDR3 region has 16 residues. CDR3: CASTHSTGRSGNTIYF. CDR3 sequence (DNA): TGTGCCAGTACCCACTCGACAGGGAGATCTGGAAACACCATATATTTT.